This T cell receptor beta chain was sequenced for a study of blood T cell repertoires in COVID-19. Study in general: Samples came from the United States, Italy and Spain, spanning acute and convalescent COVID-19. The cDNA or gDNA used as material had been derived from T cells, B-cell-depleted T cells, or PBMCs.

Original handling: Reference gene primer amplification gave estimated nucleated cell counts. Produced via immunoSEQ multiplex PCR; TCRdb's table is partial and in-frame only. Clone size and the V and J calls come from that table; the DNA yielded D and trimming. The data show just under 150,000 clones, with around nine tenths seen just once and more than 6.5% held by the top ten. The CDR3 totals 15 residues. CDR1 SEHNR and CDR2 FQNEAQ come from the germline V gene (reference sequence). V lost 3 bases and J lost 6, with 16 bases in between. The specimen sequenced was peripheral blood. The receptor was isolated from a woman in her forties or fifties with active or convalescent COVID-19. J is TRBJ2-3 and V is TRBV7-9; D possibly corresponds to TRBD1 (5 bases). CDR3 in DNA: TGTGCCAGCAGCTTGGGATCAGGGCTCTACGATACGCAGTATTTT. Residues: CASSLGSGLYDTQYF.